What follows describes a single T cell receptor beta chain. V was trimmed by 0 bases and J by 0 bases, leaving 9 bases between them. This CDR3 contains 16 residues. CDR1 SGHVS and CDR2 FNYEAQ come from the germline V gene. Data came from immunoSEQ multiplex PCR; TCRdb stores just in-frame clones and leaves some out. The sample includes around 250,000 clones, about nine tenths of them seen just once. These data originate in a study of blood T cell repertoires in COVID-19. Sequencing was carried out using peripheral blood. This chain joins TRBV7-6 and TRBJ2-1, with no clear D. This TCR was recovered from a woman aged 40 to 50 who had recovered from COVID-19. The DNA of the CDR3 is TGTGCCAGCAGCTTAGCTCCGGCTAGCTCCTACAATGAGCAGTTCTTC. Encoded protein: CASSLAPASSYNEQFF.